This T cell receptor (beta chain) was sequenced for a study of OX40 agonist ivuxolimab in advanced cancers. This CDR3 has 18 residues. Trimming removed 5 bases from V and 5 bases from J; junction bases left unmatched: 18. CDR1 and CDR2 (germline): MDHEN, SYDVKM. Sequencing was performed with immunoSEQ multiplex PCR; in TCRdb, only in-frame clones are kept and a portion is missing. The sample holds 60,000 to 95,000 clones, about 88% seen once. About this clone itself: Its antigen is as yet unknown.

On cycle 4 day 1 and cycle 7 day 1, as well as at baseline, blood was sampled. Whole-study results and caveats: CD8+ T cells averaged more expanded clones than CD4+. Doses of 0.1 to 3.0 mg/kg were accompanied by clonal expansion of CD4+ and CD8+ blood T cells by week 6.

The receptor's source is an adult with an advanced solid tumor such as melanoma, head and neck, liver or kidney cancer. The material was CD4+ or CD8+ T cells sorted from blood, obtained in a trial of the OX40 agonist ivuxolimab. The rearrangement joins TRBV28 to TRBJ1-2, with TRBD1 identical over 9 bases. CDR3 amino acids: CASSPLRMTGGFDYGYTF. In nucleotides, the CDR3 is TGTGCCAGCAGTCCGCTAAGAATGACAGGGGGGTTTGATTATGGCTACACCTTC.